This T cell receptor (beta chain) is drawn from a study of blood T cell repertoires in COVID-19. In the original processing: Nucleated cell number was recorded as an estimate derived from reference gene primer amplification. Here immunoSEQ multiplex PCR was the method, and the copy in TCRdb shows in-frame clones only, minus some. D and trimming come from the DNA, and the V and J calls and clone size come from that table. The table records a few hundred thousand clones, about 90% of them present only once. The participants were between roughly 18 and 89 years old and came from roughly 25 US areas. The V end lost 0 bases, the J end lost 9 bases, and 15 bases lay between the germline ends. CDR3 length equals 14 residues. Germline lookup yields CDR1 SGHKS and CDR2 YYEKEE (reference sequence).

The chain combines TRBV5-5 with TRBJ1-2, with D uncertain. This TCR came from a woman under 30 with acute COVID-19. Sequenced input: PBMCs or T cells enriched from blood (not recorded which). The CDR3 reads CASSLGQYLMSYTF. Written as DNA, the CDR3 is TGTGCCAGCAGCTTGGGGCAGTACCTCATGAGCTACACCTTC.